This T cell receptor beta chain was retrieved from a study of immune evolution from preneoplasia to lung adenocarcinoma. Findings and caveats of the study: Compared with EGFR-mutant or double wild-type lesions, KRAS-mutant nodules were more clonal.

This clone was recorded once. Antigen unknown. Each case's diagnosis was confirmed by two pathologists on H&E. The germline CDR1 and CDR2 sequences are MNHEY and SMNVEV (reference sequence). V was trimmed by 1 base and J by 7 bases, leaving 14 bases between them. This CDR3 comprises 15 residues. TCRdb keeps only in-frame clones here, not all; method: immunoSEQ multiplex PCR. The sample records around 6,200 clones, under 85% being singletons. The source is a person between 50 and 69 years old with lung adenocarcinoma. V and J are TRBV27 and TRBJ1-5, with D perhaps TRBD1 (5 bases). Sample: FFPE minimally invasive lung adenocarcinoma tissue. DNA of the CDR3: TGTGCCAGCAGTTTATACGGGGGGGAGGGGCAGCCCCAGCATTTT. As protein: CASSLYGGEGQPQHF.